The 28 T cell receptor beta chains presented below share a single source sample, sequenced in a study of T cells after yellow fever vaccination (dated by TCRdb to between 2018 and 2020). The library was produced with 5' RACE. Sequencing relied on an Illumina NovaSeq 6000. The public reads were quality trimmed at Q25 with fastp and then assembled into clones with MiXCR by TCRdb, keeping productive beta chains. Rows are combined by CDR3 protein, so each entry shows the most common genes and DNA. The table for this sample lists around 330,000 distinct CDR3 sequences; approximately 3.8% of them were counted only once. Roughly a quarter of the sample is taken by the ten largest. What this sample's treatment or condition label stands for: live attenuated yellow fever vaccine strain. This sample comprised PBMCs, obtained on the day of the yellow fever booster vaccination. These receptor sequences come from a man aged 18 to 35 who received the YFV17D yellow fever vaccine.

This clonotype was seen repeatedly, ten times or more. The rearrangement links TRBV6-1 to TRBJ1-4, with TRBD1 identical over 8 bases. Germline values: CDR1 MNHNS, CDR2 SASEGT. The CDR3 sequence is 14 residues long. V gave up 6 bases and J gave up 6 bases; unmatched junction bases: 6. CDR3 coding DNA: TGTGCCAGCAGACAGGGGGTCTTCGATGAAAAACTGTTTTTT. As protein: CASRQGVFDEKLFF.

The rearrangement uses TRBV12-3 or TRBV12-4 and TRBJ2-3; D is possibly TRBD1 (5 bases). Trimming took 7 bases from V and 0 from J, leaving 17 bases between them. The CDR3 is 16 amino acids. CDR3 protein: CASTRAPQASTDTQYF. CDR3 in DNA: TGTGCCAGCACCCGAGCCCCACAGGCTAGCACAGATACGCAGTATTTT.

This clonotype appeared many times. J is TRBJ2-2 and V is TRBV20-1, with 7 bases lining up with TRBD2. The CDR3 sequence is 15 residues long. V gave up 3 bases and J gave up 0 bases; unmatched junction bases: 4. In germline, CDR1 is DFQATT, CDR2 SNEGSKA (reference sequence). In DNA, the CDR3 is TGCAGTGCTAGGAGGGCGGGGGCGAACACCGGGGAGCTGTTTTTT. It codes for CSARRAGANTGELFF.

This clonotype was counted ten times or more. The J gene is TRBJ1-2, the V gene TRBV6-5; D might be TRBD1 (6 bases). The CDR3 is 13 residues long. V lost 6 bases, J lost 6 bases, and 14 bases lay in between. From germline, CDR1 is MNHEY and CDR2 SVGAGI. CDR3 residues: CASRAQGTHGYTF. CDR3 DNA: TGTGCCAGCAGAGCACAGGGTACCCATGGCTACACCTTC.

This clonotype was counted ten times or more. J is TRBJ2-7 and V is TRBV1; TRBD1, the table's D call, was not compared with the DNA. TRBV1 corresponds to a pseudogene. This CDR3 contains 13 residues. The CDR3: CTSSQERGREQYV. CDR3 nucleotide sequence: TGCACCAGCAGCCAAGAAAGGGGTAGAGAGCAGTACGTC.

This clonotype appeared many times. The genes are TRBV6-2 or TRBV6-3 and TRBJ2-3; D remains unclear. V was shortened by 3 bases and J by 4 bases, with 8 bases between the two germline ends. The V gene's germline CDR1 is MNHEY and CDR2 SVGEGT. This CDR3 spans 13 amino acids. CDR3 nucleotide sequence: TGTGCCAGCAGTTATTTTTCAGCAGATACGCAGTATTTT. The encoded protein is CASSYFSADTQYF.

This clonotype was observed many times. The genes are TRBV29-1 and TRBJ2-7; D tentatively fits TRBD1 or TRBD2 (5 bases each). The CDR3 contains 14 residues. V was trimmed by 5 bases and J by 2 bases, leaving 16 bases between them. Germline assignment: CDR1 SQVTM and CDR2 ANQGSEA. The CDR3 DNA is TGCAGCGTTTCTAGAACCGGGACGACCTACGAGCAGTACTTC. It specifies CSVSRTGTTYEQYF.

This clonotype appeared many times. This chain connects TRBV7-8 to TRBJ2-7, with D possibly TRBD1 on 5 matching bases. CDR1 SGHVS and CDR2 FQNEAQ come from the germline V gene. V lost 3 bases and J lost 2, with 11 bases in between. The CDR3 covers 14 residues. The CDR3: CASSFGQGPYEQYV. DNA of the CDR3: TGTGCCAGCAGCTTTGGGCAGGGTCCCTACGAGCAGTACGTC.

This clonotype was detected ten times or more. The chain uses TRBV5-1 and TRBJ1-1; maybe TRBD1 (6 bases). Germline CDR1 reads SGHRS; CDR2 reads YFSETQ. V lost 4 bases, J lost 5 bases, and 15 bases lay in between. CDR3 length equals 14 residues. The CDR3 DNA sequence: TGCGCCAGCAGCCTGCAGGGGTATCGGACTGAAGCTTTCTTT. This translates into CASSLQGYRTEAFF. Together with reference TRBV5-1 and TRBJ1-1, the CDR3 gives the full variable domain: KAGVTQTPRYLIKTRGQQVTLSCSPISGHRSVSWYQQTPGQGLQFLFEYFSETQRNKGNFPGRFSGRQFSNSRSEMNVSTLELGDSALYLCASSLQGYRTEAFFGQGTRLTVV.

The table lists this clonotype with a few counts. The rearrangement joins TRBV10-3 to TRBJ1-1; 8 nucleotides align to TRBD1. Per germline, CDR1 ENHRY and CDR2 SYGVKD. CDR3 length: 12 residues. Germline trimming cut 5 bases from V and 11 bases from J; bases unmatched to any gene: 7. CDR3 region: CAISPQGEKAFF. The CDR3 DNA reads TGTGCCATCAGTCCACAGGGGGAAAAGGCTTTCTTT.

In its sample, this clonotype was seen a few times. V is TRBV28 and J is TRBJ1-3; TRBD1 aligns across 7 bases. V shed 5 bases and J 3 bases; nucleotides not matched to a gene: 7. The CDR3 spans 15 residues. Germline V gene lookup returns CDR1 MDHEN and CDR2 SYDVKM. The CDR3 DNA follows: TGTGCCAGCAGTGCTGACAGGGTGTATGGAAACACCATATATTTT. Translation gives CASSADRVYGNTIYF. The full variable domain, its missing parts supplied by reference TRBV28 and TRBJ1-3, is DVKVTQSSRYLVKRTGEKVFLECVQDMDHENMFWYRQDPGLGLRLIYFSYDVKMKEKGDIPEGYSVSREKKERFSLILESASTNQTSMYLCASSADRVYGNTIYFGEGSWLTVV.

The chain joins TRBV11-2 to TRBJ2-4; the D gene is possibly TRBD1 (7 bases). Per the germline V gene, CDR1 is SGHAT and CDR2 is FQNNGV. CDR3 size: 14 residues. Trimming took off 5 bases at V and 3 bases at J, with 11 bases between the two ends. In DNA, the CDR3 is TGTGCCAGCAGCCGGGGGACAGACAAAAACATTCAGTACTTC. Protein product: CASSRGTDKNIQYF.

This clonotype was seen many times. The chain carries TRBV7-9 and TRBJ1-6; D ambiguous. Trimming pared 2 bases from V and 14 bases from J, leaving 16 bases between. Germline V lookup: CDR1 SEHNR, CDR2 FQNEAQ (reference sequence). The CDR3 sequence is 14 residues long. Here the CDR3 DNA reads TGTGCCAGCAGCTTAAGTCACCTCCAAAGGGCCCTCCACTTT. Residues: CASSLSHLQRALHF.

This sequence joins TRBV24-1 and TRBJ2-5; 7 bases align to TRBD1. The germline gives CDR1 KGHDR, CDR2 SFDVKD. V trimming: 4 bases; J trimming: 4 bases; junction bases outside the gene matches: 8. The CDR3 runs 15 residues. CDR3: CATSELNRGRETQYF. The CDR3 region has the DNA TGTGCCACCAGTGAACTTAACAGGGGAAGAGAGACCCAGTACTTC.

In its sample, this clonotype was seen many times. The gene calls are TRBV7-8 and TRBJ1-2; the match to TRBD1 covers 8 bases. This CDR3 is 14 amino acids long. Germline assignment: CDR1 SGHVS and CDR2 FQNEAQ. The ends lost 5 bases at V and 5 bases at J; junction bases unmatched: 7. The CDR3 spells CASSPDRVGYGYTF. CDR3 nucleotide sequence: TGTGCCAGCAGCCCGGACAGGGTCGGGTATGGCTACACCTTC.

This clonotype was counted at least ten times. This rearrangement joins TRBV5-4 to TRBJ2-1; the D is unclear. V gave up 0 bases and J gave up 6 bases, with 4 bases separating them. Germline V CDR1 and CDR2: SGHNT, YYREEE (reference sequence). CDR3 length equals 12 residues. DNA of the CDR3: TGTGCCAGCAGCTTGGTAGTCAATGAGCAGTTCTTC. Residues: CASSLVVNEQFF.

Many counts were recorded for this clonotype. The junction departs from germline at one end; a sequencing error may be responsible. V and J are TRBV18 and TRBJ2-7, with D unresolved. The CDR3 runs to 14 residues. Germline V lookup: CDR1 KGHSH, CDR2 LQKENI. For the CDR3, the DNA is TGTGCCAGCTCGCCACCCATCAGCTCCTACGAGCAGTACTTC. Translating it yields CASSPPISSYEQYF. Supplemented by reference TRBV18 and TRBJ2-7, the full variable domain reads NAGVMQNPRHLVRRRGQEARLRCSPMKGHSHVYWYRQLPEEGLKFMVYLQKENIIDESGMPKERFSAEFPKEGPSILRIQQVVRGDSAAYFCASSPPISSYEQYFGPGTRLTVT.

The CDR3 here is CASSPYDGTGESGSPLHF. The CDR3, as DNA: TGTGCCAGCTCACCTTACGACGGGACAGGAGAGTCCGGCTCACCCCTCCACTTT. The genes are TRBV18 and TRBJ1-6; 8 bases are shared with TRBD1. The germline CDR1 and CDR2 sequences are KGHSH and LQKENI. This CDR3 region has 18 residues. J gave up 10 bases and V 3 bases, and 17 bases lay outside the gene matches.

This clonotype has more than one count but fewer than ten. The genes are TRBV29-1 and TRBJ1-2, with 7 bases identical to TRBD1. Germline V gene lookup returns CDR1 SQVTM and CDR2 ANQGSEA. There are 13 residues in the CDR3. Trimming cost V 7 bases and J 0 bases; bases outside gene matches: 5. The CDR3 coding sequence is TGCAGCGGGCGGGACAGTCCTAACTATGGCTACACCTTC. It translates to CSGRDSPNYGYTF.

In its sample, this clonotype was seen many times. J is TRBJ2-3 and V is TRBV4-3; the match to TRBD2 covers 9 bases. The V gene end was trimmed by 6 bases and the J gene end by 3 bases; junction bases not matched to a gene: 10. Germline V gene lookup returns CDR1 LGHNA and CDR2 YSLEER. This CDR3 has 16 residues. The CDR3: CASRASSGGRTDTQYF. The CDR3, as DNA: TGCGCCAGCAGGGCGTCCAGCGGGGGGCGGACAGATACGCAGTATTTT.

This clonotype was seen repeatedly, ten times or more. V is TRBV19 and J is TRBJ1-5; D gene uncertain. The CDR3 extends over 11 amino acids. Germline V gene lookup returns CDR1 LNHDA and CDR2 SQIVND (reference sequence). The V gene lost 4 bases and the J gene lost 9 bases, with 7 bases spanning the gap. CDR3 DNA sequence: TGTGCCAGTAGTACCCCGGGGCCCCAGCATTTT. This codes for CASSTPGPQHF.

The chain recombines TRBV20-1 with TRBJ2-1; 7 bases align to TRBD2. The V and J ends lost 3 bases and 8 bases, in that order; junction bases with no gene match: 4. CDR3 length equals 12 residues. Germline CDR1 reads DFQATT; CDR2 reads SNEGSKA (reference sequence). CDR3 in DNA: TGCAGTGCTAGCCAGGGAGGGGATGAGCAGTTCTTC. Translated, it gives CSASQGGDEQFF.

This rearrangement joins TRBV5-5 to TRBJ1-5; perhaps TRBD1 as D (6 bases). Trimming took 0 bases from V and 0 from J, leaving 19 bases between them. Per the germline V gene, CDR1 is SGHKS and CDR2 is YYEKEE (reference sequence). This CDR3 is built from 19 residues. DNA of the CDR3: TGTGCCAGCAGCTTGGATTTCCTAGGGACAATTTATAGCAATCAGCCCCAGCATTTT. It yields the protein CASSLDFLGTIYSNQPQHF.

This clonotype has just a few counts. The chain has TRBV10-3 and TRBJ2-5; D perhaps matches TRBD2 (6 bases). Germline CDR1 reads ENHRY; CDR2 reads SYGVKD. This CDR3 has 13 amino acids. Trimming stripped 7 bases from V and 2 bases from J, with 11 bases between. The CDR3 DNA reads TGTGCCATCACCCGGGACTTGCAAGAGACCCAGTACTTC. Translating gives CAITRDLQETQYF.

V and J are TRBV5-4 and TRBJ2-7; 8 nucleotides match TRBD1. This CDR3 is 16 amino acids long. Germline CDR1 and CDR2: SGHNT and YYREEE (reference sequence). V shed 4 bases, J shed 2 bases, and the junction held 11 bases outside the gene matches. The CDR3 DNA reads as TGTGCCAGCAGCCGTGACCGGGACAGGACTACCTACGAGCAGTACTTC. Protein product: CASSRDRDRTTYEQYF.

This clonotype was picked up a small number of times. The rearrangement joins TRBV4-2 to TRBJ2-3; 7 nucleotides align to TRBD2. CDR1 is LGHNA, CDR2 YNFKEQ, per germline. J gave up 2 bases and V 3 bases, and 8 bases lay outside the gene matches. The CDR3 is 16 amino acids. The chain's CDR3 is CASSQGAGPTTDTQYF. The CDR3 DNA reads as TGTGCCAGCAGCCAGGGAGCGGGGCCAACCACAGATACGCAGTATTTT.

This clonotype has more than one count but fewer than ten. The chain combines TRBV5-4 with TRBJ1-2, with 9 bases aligning to TRBD1. V dropped 9 bases and J dropped 3; count of bases not matched to a gene: 12. CDR1 SGHNT and CDR2 YYREEE come from the germline V gene (reference sequence). The CDR3 totals 15 residues. The CDR3 nucleotides read TGTGCCACCTGGGGGGGGGACAGGGTGCACTATGGCTACACCTTC. Translating gives CATWGGDRVHYGYTF.

A few counts support this clonotype. The rearrangement uses TRBV19 and TRBJ2-7; perhaps D is TRBD1 or TRBD2 (5 bases each). Germline CDR1 reads LNHDA; CDR2 reads SQIVND (reference sequence). Trimming left V 5 bases short and J 4 bases short, with 15 bases between. This CDR3 has 14 residues. The CDR3 reads CASSLRRDGYEQYF. CDR3 sequence (DNA): TGTGCCAGTAGTCTCCGTAGGGACGGATACGAGCAGTACTTC.